The 16 T cell receptor beta chains in this list originate from one sample, sequenced in a study of cytomegalovirus exposure and HLA in healthy donors. This PCR relied on a set of 60 Vbeta primers and 13 Jbeta primers. The protocol was immunoSEQ multiplex PCR, while the TCRdb copy is restricted to in-frame clones and leaves out a portion. The sample yields over 150,000 clones, about 86% seen once. Sequencing was carried out using PBMCs. These receptors were collected from a woman aged 30 to 39 in good health and CMV-seronegative.

The V and J genes are TRBV28 and TRBJ1-5; the match to TRBD1 covers 9 bases. Germline CDR1 is MDHEN and CDR2 is SYDVKM. Germline trimming cut 6 bases from V and 6 bases from J; bases unmatched to any gene: 9. The CDR3 spans 15 residues. The CDR3: CASRTGQGWVQPQHF. The CDR3 region has the DNA TGTGCCAGCAGAACAGGACAGGGGTGGGTTCAGCCCCAGCATTTT.

Turning to this clone: The same CDR3 also results from other DNA sequences found in this sample. The chain has TRBV9 and TRBJ1-3; 7 bases fit TRBD1. This CDR3 has 15 residues. Germline CDR1 SGDLS, CDR2 YYNGEE. Unmatched junction bases numbered 4, after V lost 2 bases and J lost 2 bases. The CDR3 DNA is TGTGCCAGCAGCGTGGGTACAGGGGCTGGAAACACCATATATTTT. It codes for CASSVGTGAGNTIYF.

The CDR3 bases are TGTGCCAGCAGCTTAGGTCCGGGGGTGGCAGATACGCAGTATTTT. This translates into CASSLGPGVADTQYF. The rearrangement links TRBV7-8 to TRBJ2-3; tentatively, D is TRBD2 (6 bases). V lost 1 base and J lost 4, with 12 bases in between. Germline lookup yields CDR1 SGHVS and CDR2 FQNEAQ. The CDR3 runs 15 residues.

V usage is TRBV4-3 and J usage is TRBJ2-7, with TRBD1 matching over 12 bases. With V trimmed by 1 base and J by 9 bases, 4 bases remained unmatched. The CDR3 extends over 14 amino acids. Germline V gene data show CDR1 as LGHNA and CDR2 as YSLEER. The CDR3 nucleotides are TGCGCCAGCAGCCAAGGGGGGACAGGGGGCGTGCAGTACTTC. Its translation: CASSQGGTGGVQYF.

The chain employs TRBV25-1 and TRBJ1-2; TRBD1 matches at 9 bases. Germline CDR1 and CDR2: MGHDK and SYGVNS. The CDR3 contains 15 residues. Trimming took 4 bases from V and 6 from J; bases not matched to a gene: 9. CDR3 sequence reads: CASSASPTGGDGYTF. The CDR3 DNA is TGTGCCAGCAGTGCCAGCCCAACAGGGGGCGATGGCTACACCTTC.

The V call is TRBV7-9, the J call TRBJ2-7; TRBD1 aligns across 7 bases. Per germline, CDR1 SEHNR and CDR2 FQNEAQ (reference sequence). Trimming took 5 bases from V and 3 from J; bases not matched to a gene: 13. This CDR3 has 16 residues. The CDR3 nucleotides read TGTGCCAGCAGCCTCGCGGGCCGACAGGGAGTCTACGAGCAGTACTTC. It is translated as CASSLAGRQGVYEQYF. Combining the CDR3 with reference TRBV7-9 and TRBJ2-7 gives the whole variable domain DTGVSQNPRHKITKRGQNVTFRCDPISEHNRLYWYRQTLGQGPEFLTYFQNEAQLEKSRLLSDRFSAERPKGSFSTLEIQRTEQGDSAMYLCASSLAGRQGVYEQYFGPGTRLTVT.

This clone was observed at least ten times. The chain employs TRBV11-2 and TRBJ1-1, with D hard to call. V lost 0 bases and J lost 0, with 8 bases in between. Germline CDR1 and CDR2: SGHAT and FQNNGV. The CDR3 sequence is 15 residues long. The CDR3 DNA sequence: TGTGCCAGCAGCTTAGATTTGGCCGTGAACACTGAAGCTTTCTTT. Its translation is CASSLDLAVNTEAFF.

This rearrangement joins TRBV5-1 to TRBJ2-1, with 14 bases fitting TRBD2. Germline V gene data show CDR1 as SGHRS and CDR2 as YFSETQ. The CDR3 is 18 amino acids. V shed 3 bases, J shed 1 base, and the junction held 6 bases outside the gene matches. CDR3 sequence: CASSSRLAGGRSYNEQFF. The CDR3 bases are TGCGCCAGCAGCTCCAGACTAGCGGGGGGGCGGTCCTACAATGAGCAGTTCTTC.

The J gene is TRBJ2-7, the V gene TRBV28, with no clear D. The length of the CDR3 is 12 residues. Trimming removed 5 bases at V and 12 bases at J, with 17 bases between. Germline V gene lookup returns CDR1 MDHEN and CDR2 SYDVKM. The CDR3 region is CASSPTKLDGYF. The CDR3 DNA reads TGTGCCAGCAGTCCAACTAAGCTAGACGGGTACTTC.

Only a few counts were recorded for this clone. This chain links TRBV30 with TRBJ2-6; tentative D call: TRBD2 (7 bases). V lost 2 bases, J lost 0 bases, and 11 bases lay in between. The CDR3 contains 16 residues. CDR1 GTSNPN and CDR2 SVGIG come from the germline V gene (reference sequence). This CDR3 reads CAWSWRGGSGANVLTF. The CDR3 DNA reads as TGTGCCTGGAGTTGGAGGGGGGGCTCTGGGGCCAACGTCCTGACTTTC.

The rearrangement joins TRBV2 to TRBJ2-2; 7 bases fit TRBD1. The germline CDR1 and CDR2 sequences are SNHLY and FYNNEI. After removal of 8 bases from V and 8 bases from J, the junction contained 2 bases not matched to a gene. The CDR3 extends over 11 amino acids. The CDR3 DNA reads as TGTGCCAGCCTGGGACAGGGGGAGCTGTTTTTT. It is translated as CASLGQGELFF.

This chain links TRBV2 with TRBJ2-1; 7 nucleotides match TRBD1. Germline loops: CDR1 SNHLY, CDR2 FYNNEI. The V gene end was trimmed by 6 bases and the J gene end by 12 bases; junction bases not matched to a gene: 8. The CDR3 runs to 12 residues. This chain's CDR3 is CASSVDRASQFF. The CDR3 DNA reads TGTGCCAGCAGCGTAGACAGGGCCTCGCAGTTCTTC.

CDR3 DNA sequence: TGTGCCAGCAGCCAAACGCCCGCCGGAAAACTGTTTTTT. This gives the protein CASSQTPAGKLFF. V is TRBV6-5 and J is TRBJ1-4; D is uncertain. Germline V CDR1 and CDR2: MNHEY, SVGAGI. CDR3 length: 13 amino acids. V lost 6 bases and J lost 10, with 15 bases in between.

The chain is built from TRBV19 and TRBJ1-4, with a possible D match to TRBD1 (6 bases). The CDR3 loop spans 14 amino acids. V lost 6 bases and J lost 8, with 16 bases in between. The germline CDR1 and CDR2 sequences are LNHDA and SQIVND (reference sequence). This CDR3 is CASSRWSGHEKLFF. The CDR3 DNA reads as TGTGCCAGTAGCCGATGGTCGGGACACGAAAAACTGTTTTTT.

The chain is built from TRBV6-1 and TRBJ1-4; no clear D gene. The CDR3 covers 15 residues. Germline loops: CDR1 MNHNS, CDR2 SASEGT. Trimming took 3 bases from V and 7 from J, leaving 15 bases between them. In DNA form, the CDR3 reads TGTGCCAGCAGTGAGTCGAGGGTTGGGCGTGAAAAACTGTTTTTT. Protein: CASSESRVGREKLFF.

The V and J genes are TRBV2 and TRBJ2-1; 9 bases are shared with TRBD1. The length of the CDR3 is 19 residues. V was clipped by 5 bases and J by 4 bases; unmatched bases: 18. Germline lookup yields CDR1 SNHLY and CDR2 FYNNEI. The CDR3 nucleotides read TGTGCCAGCAGTAACGACAGGGGGGGTGGGCGCCGAGATTACAATGAGCAGTTCTTC. It yields the protein CASSNDRGGGRRDYNEQFF.